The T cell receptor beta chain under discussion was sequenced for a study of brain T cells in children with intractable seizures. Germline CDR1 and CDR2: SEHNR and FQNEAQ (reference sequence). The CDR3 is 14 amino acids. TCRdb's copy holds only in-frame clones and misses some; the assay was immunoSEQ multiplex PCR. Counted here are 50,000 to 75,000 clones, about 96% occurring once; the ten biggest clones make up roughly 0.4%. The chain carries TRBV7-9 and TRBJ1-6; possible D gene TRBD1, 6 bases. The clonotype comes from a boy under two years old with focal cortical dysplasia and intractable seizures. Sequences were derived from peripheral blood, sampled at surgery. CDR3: CARMGALSNSPLHF. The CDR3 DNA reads TGTGCAAGGATGGGGGCGCTTAGTAATTCACCCCTCCACTTT.